These T cell receptor beta chains were read from a single sample in a study of shared clonotypes between healthy human individuals. This table comes from immunoSEQ multiplex PCR, and its TCRdb copy is limited to in-frame clones, with some not included. This table holds about 490,000 clones, roughly four fifths found once. Input material: PBMCs. Receptors originate from a woman in her forties in good health. Some clones in this sample may be carry-over from other donors' samples. Both conserved end residues are part of each CDR3. The D gene is left open where the match is weak. Expanded clones get a size class; other rows say once, few or many, or leave the size out.

NA | NA | TRBJ1-1 | TRBV6-6 | TGTGCCAGCAGTTTCAGACCTACAGGGTTCGGAAGTGAAGCTTTCTTT | CASSFRPTGFGSEAFF
NA | many | TRBJ2-7 | TRBV7-2 | TGTGCCAGCAGCTTCGCCTCGGGCGGGATAACGACCTACGAGCAGTACTTC | CASSFASGGITTYEQYF
TRBD1 | once | TRBJ2-1 | TRBV28 | TGTGCCAGCAGTTTATATCGACAGGGGGGTGGCAATGAGCAGTTCTTC | CASSLYRQGGGNEQFF
NA | NA | TRBJ2-1 | TRBV2 | TGTGCCAGCAGTGGCCACAATGAGCAGTTCTTC | CASSGHNEQFF
NA | NA | TRBJ1-1 | TRBV4-1 | TGCGCCAGCAGCCAGCCTTTAGGACCGGGGGGAGCTTTCTTT | CASSQPLGPGGAFF
NA | NA | TRBJ1-4 | TRBV28 | TGTGCCGCCCTGCGGGCGCCTAATGAAAAACTGTTTTTT | CAALRAPNEKLFF
TRBD1 | NA | TRBJ2-1 | TRBV10-3 | TGTGCCATCAGTGAGTCCAGGGGGCAGAGCTCCTACAATGAGCAGTTCTTC | CAISESRGQSSYNEQFF
NA | once | TRBJ2-7 | TRBV30 | TGTGCCTGGAGTCCTTCGGTCCACGAGCAGTACTTC | CAWSPSVHEQYF
NA | few | TRBJ1-5 | TRBV7-2 | TGTGCCAGCAGCAAGGATCAGGATCAGCCCCAGCATTTT | CASSKDQDQPQHF
NA | NA | TRBJ1-1 | TRBV15 | TGTGCCACCAGTCAGTGGACCGCTGAAGCTTTCTTT | CATSQWTAEAFF
NA | NA | TRBJ1-1 | TRBV11-2 | TGTGCCAGCATCAAACTGGGATCGGCTGAAGCTTTCTTT | CASIKLGSAEAFF
TRBD2 | NA | TRBJ2-1 | TRBV9 | TGTGCCAGCAGCACCGGGACTAGCAGCTACAATGAGCAGTTCTTC | CASSTGTSSYNEQFF
TRBD2 | few | TRBJ2-1 | TRBV30 | TGTGCCTGGAGTCCCAGCGGGAGGCCCTACAATGAGCAGTTCTTC | CAWSPSGRPYNEQFF
TRBD1 | NA | TRBJ1-2 | TRBV6-5 | TGTGCCAGCAGTTACAGGGACAGGGGTCGCTATGGCTACACCTTC | CASSYRDRGRYGYTF
TRBD1 | NA | TRBJ2-7 | TRBV5-1 | TGCGCCAGCAGTCGTTCCGGGACAGGGGGCGGCGAGCAGTACTTC | CASSRSGTGGGEQYF
TRBD2 | NA | TRBJ2-1 | TRBV5-4 | TGTGCCAGCAGCTCCACTAGCGGGAGGGACAATGAGCAGTTCTTC | CASSSTSGRDNEQFF
TRBD2 | NA | TRBJ2-3 | TRBV5-1 | TGCGCCAGCAGTTTGGGCGGGAGACGTGGAGATACGCAGTATTTT | CASSLGGRRGDTQYF
TRBD2 | once | TRBJ2-3 | TRBV5-4 | TGTGCCAGCAGCTTAATGGGGAGCGGGAGGGCCGGTACGCAGTATTTT | CASSLMGSGRAGTQYF
TRBD1 | NA | TRBJ2-2 | TRBV11-3 | TGTGCCAGCAGCTTAGTAGTAGGACAGGGGTCCACCGGGGAGCTGTTTTTT | CASSLVVGQGSTGELFF
NA | NA | TRBJ1-3 | TRBV28 | TGTGCCAGCAGTTTATTCGGGGGGATGCCTAGAAACACCATATATTTT | CASSLFGGMPRNTIYF